The next 21 T cell receptor beta chains were all read from a single sample in a study of T cell changes during pregnancy in multiple sclerosis. The table came from immunoSEQ multiplex PCR; TCRdb's copy has only in-frame clones and leaves some out. The sample lists about 52,000 clones; roughly 92% were seen once. The specimen comprised CD4+ T cells from peripheral blood mononuclear cells, sampled in the third trimester of pregnancy. Receptors were obtained from a female donor with multiple sclerosis, enrolled in a pregnancy study.

V is TRBV19 and J is TRBJ1-3; weak D call: TRBD1 (5 bases). Per germline, CDR1 LNHDA and CDR2 SQIVND (reference sequence). Trimming stripped 6 bases from V and 2 bases from J, with 17 bases between. This CDR3 has 16 amino acids. CDR3 loop: CASRISDGATGNTIYF. CDR3 DNA: TGTGCCAGTAGAATAAGTGATGGGGCGACTGGAAACACCATATATTTT.

This chain connects TRBV5-6 to TRBJ1-1; 8 bases agree with TRBD1. CDR1 is SGHDT, CDR2 YYEEEE, per germline. The CDR3 sequence is 15 residues long. V lost 2 bases, J lost 0 bases, and 3 bases stayed unmatched. CDR3 sequence (DNA): TGTGCCAGCAGCTTACAGGGGGTGATGAACACTGAAGCTTTCTTT. This translates into CASSLQGVMNTEAFF.

In its sample, this clone was seen once. The CDR3 protein is CASGKEATETQYF. The CDR3 bases are TGTGCCAGCGGAAAAGAGGCAACAGAGACCCAGTACTTC. This rearrangement joins TRBV5-4 to TRBJ2-5; D is unclear. The V end lost 7 bases, the J end lost 4 bases, and 14 bases lay between the germline ends. Germline V gene lookup returns CDR1 SGHNT and CDR2 YYREEE (reference sequence). This CDR3 is built from 13 residues. Combining the CDR3 with reference TRBV5-4 and TRBJ2-5 gives the whole variable domain ETGVTQSPTHLIKTRGQQVTLRCSSQSGHNTVSWYQQALGQGPQFIFQYYREEENGRGNFPPRFSGLQFPNYSSELNVNALELDDSALYLCASGKEATETQYFGPGTRLLVL.

CDR3 residues: CASSSRQGGSYEQYF. The CDR3 bases are TGTGCCAGCAGTTCCCGACAGGGAGGATCCTACGAGCAGTACTTC. The V gene is TRBV28, the J gene TRBJ2-7, with D possibly TRBD1 on 7 matching bases. Deletions cut 4 bases from V and 1 base from J, with 14 bases between. This CDR3 spans 15 amino acids. Germline V lookup: CDR1 MDHEN, CDR2 SYDVKM.

V usage is TRBV6-5 and J usage is TRBJ2-7; possible D gene TRBD1, 5 bases. CDR3 size: 15 residues. Trimming left V 6 bases short and J 2 bases short, with 17 bases between. Per germline, CDR1 MNHEY and CDR2 SVGAGI. The CDR3 is CASSRPGHIPYEQYF. CDR3 nucleotide sequence: TGTGCCAGCAGCCGCCCCGGACATATCCCCTACGAGCAGTACTTC.

The gene calls are TRBV2 and TRBJ2-7; 12 nucleotides match TRBD2. Germline CDR1 and CDR2: SNHLY and FYNNEI. J was trimmed by 1 base and V by 4 bases; bases with no gene match: 2. The CDR3 length is 15 residues. The CDR3 DNA reads TGTGCCAGCAGTGGGACTAGCGGGACATCCTACGAGCAGTACTTC. This gives the protein CASSGTSGTSYEQYF.

This chain links TRBV29-1 with TRBJ1-1; 7 positions agree with TRBD1. This CDR3 region has 15 residues. Germline trimming cut 1 base from V and 1 base from J; bases unmatched to any gene: 6. The germline V gene has CDR1 SQVTM and CDR2 ANQGSEA. The CDR3 region is CSVEATGVRNTEAFF. In DNA form, the CDR3 reads TGCAGCGTTGAAGCCACAGGGGTGCGGAACACTGAAGCTTTCTTT.

The V call is TRBV7-8, the J call TRBJ2-1, with 9 positions matching TRBD2. CDR1 is SGHVS and CDR2 is FQNEAQ in the germline V gene. V lost 6 bases and J lost 9; bases outside the gene matches: 6. The CDR3 is made up of 13 amino acids. Here the CDR3 reads CASRGSGGTEQFF. The CDR3 region has the DNA TGTGCCAGCAGAGGGAGCGGGGGGACTGAGCAGTTCTTC.

The chain links TRBV19 to TRBJ2-5; D is unclear. Germline CDR1 LNHDA, CDR2 SQIVND (reference sequence). This CDR3 contains 9 residues. CDR3 DNA sequence: TGTGCTCCCGGGGAGACCCAGTACTTC. Its translation: CAPGETQYF.

The chain joins TRBV5-4 to TRBJ2-2; 10 bases map to TRBD2. The germline gives CDR1 SGHNT, CDR2 YYREEE (reference sequence). The CDR3 runs 15 residues. Trimming removed 4 bases from V and 3 bases from J; junction bases left unmatched: 3. Here the CDR3 DNA reads TGTGCCAGCAGCCGCGGGACTAGCGACACCGGGGAGCTGTTTTTT. Its translation is CASSRGTSDTGELFF.

This chain connects TRBV10-3 to TRBJ1-1, with D tentatively TRBD1 (6 bases). V was trimmed by 11 bases and J by 0 bases, leaving 10 bases between them. Germline V gene data show CDR1 as ENHRY and CDR2 as SYGVKD. The CDR3 has 12 residues. The chain's CDR3 is CAAGTMNTEAFF. The DNA of the CDR3 is TGTGCCGCCGGGACAATGAACACTGAAGCTTTCTTT.

CDR3: CASSAGNRDQPQHF. CDR3 nucleotides: TGTGCCAGCAGCGCCGGAAACAGGGACCAGCCCCAGCATTTT. J is TRBJ1-5 and V is TRBV2; D is possibly TRBD1 (6 bases). The V and J ends lost 6 bases and 7 bases respectively, with 16 bases between them. The CDR3 consists of 14 residues. The germline gives CDR1 SNHLY, CDR2 FYNNEI.

The chain links TRBV28 to TRBJ1-1; D is undetermined. The CDR3 runs 13 residues. CDR1 is MDHEN and CDR2 is SYDVKM in the germline V gene. The V end lost 2 bases, the J end lost 3 bases, and 7 bases lay between the germline ends. CDR3 DNA: TGTGCCAGCAGTTTAAGCCTTTACACTGAAGCTTTCTTT. Its protein is CASSLSLYTEAFF. Full variable domain (rest looked up from reference TRBV28 and TRBJ1-1): DVKVTQSSRYLVKRTGEKVFLECVQDMDHENMFWYRQDPGLGLRLIYFSYDVKMKEKGDIPEGYSVSREKKERFSLILESASTNQTSMYLCASSLSLYTEAFFGQGTRLTVV.

CDR3 DNA sequence: TGTGCCAGTAGGGACAGGCCGAGTCGTAGCACAGATACGCAGTATTTT. Its translation is CASRDRPSRSTDTQYF. The chain couples TRBV19 to TRBJ2-3; 7 nucleotides match TRBD1. The V gene end was trimmed by 6 bases and the J gene end by 0 bases; junction bases not matched to a gene: 9. This CDR3 is built from 16 residues. Per germline, CDR1 LNHDA and CDR2 SQIVND (reference sequence).

The chain links TRBV9 to TRBJ1-5, with D uncertain. The CDR3 covers 14 residues. Germline V gene sequence: CDR1 SGDLS, CDR2 YYNGEE. V dropped 0 bases and J dropped 11 bases, with 15 bases sitting between them. The CDR3 DNA follows: TGTGCCAGCAGCGTAGCAGGTGAATCGGGGTCCCAGCATTTT. This encodes CASSVAGESGSQHF.

This clone was detected once. The chain joins TRBV19 to TRBJ1-1; D is unresolved. Germline V gene data show CDR1 as LNHDA and CDR2 as SQIVND (reference sequence). The CDR3 has 15 amino acids. V was trimmed by 2 bases and J by 0 bases, leaving 10 bases between them. CDR3 loop: CASSIKTPMNTEAFF. In DNA, the CDR3 is TGTGCCAGTAGTATAAAGACACCCATGAACACTGAAGCTTTCTTT.

The chain carries TRBV11-2 and TRBJ1-2; a weak D match, TRBD1 (5 bases). V lost 1 base and J lost 2, with 14 bases in between. The CDR3 covers 16 residues. Germline V gives CDR1 SGHAT, CDR2 FQNNGV. The CDR3 spells CASSLVLGGENYGYTF. CDR3 DNA sequence: TGTGCCAGCAGCTTAGTTTTGGGGGGGGAGAACTATGGCTACACCTTC. The full variable domain, with the rest looked up from reference TRBV11-2 and TRBJ1-2, is EAGVAQSPRYKIIEKRQSVAFWCNPISGHATLYWYQQILGQGPKLLIQFQNNGVVDDSQLPKDRFSAERLKGVDSTLKIQPAKLEDSAVYLCASSLVLGGENYGYTFGSGTRLTVV.

The J gene is TRBJ1-1, the V gene TRBV10-3, with 7 bases that match TRBD1. The germline V gene encodes CDR1 ENHRY and CDR2 SYGVKD. With 4 bases clipped from V and 5 bases from J, the junction kept 4 bases outside the gene matches. This CDR3 has 13 amino acids. The CDR3 nucleotides read TGTGCCATCAGTGGACAGGGAGAAACTGAAGCTTTCTTT. It specifies CAISGQGETEAFF.

The chain is built from TRBV2 and TRBJ2-1; 10 bases are shared with TRBD1. From germline, CDR1 is SNHLY and CDR2 FYNNEI. CDR3 length equals 14 residues. V shed 6 bases and J 10 bases; nucleotides not matched to a gene: 9. CDR3 coding DNA: TGTGCCAGCAGCGCGGGACAGGGGTCGTGGGAGCAGTTCTTC. Its protein is CASSAGQGSWEQFF.

The chain recombines TRBV7-3 with TRBJ2-3, with 11 bases that match TRBD2. The germline V gene has CDR1 SGHTA and CDR2 FQGTGA. CDR3 length: 15 residues. After removal of 5 bases from V and 4 bases from J, the junction contained 5 bases not matched to a gene. CDR3 residues: CASSTTSGGPDTQYF. CDR3 bases: TGTGCCAGCAGCACAACTAGCGGGGGTCCAGATACGCAGTATTTT.

This chain links TRBV7-8 with TRBJ2-2, with 14 bases lining up with TRBD2. The germline V gene encodes CDR1 SGHVS and CDR2 FQNEAQ. This CDR3 has 19 amino acids. V was pared by 1 base and J by 2 bases, with 6 bases of the junction left unmatched. CDR3 amino acids: CASSLGLAGGPTNTGELFF. In DNA form, the CDR3 reads TGTGCCAGCAGCTTAGGACTAGCGGGAGGGCCTACAAACACCGGGGAGCTGTTTTTT.